Following are 16 T cell receptor beta chains from one sample sequenced in a study of blood T cell repertoires in COVID-19. Assay used: immunoSEQ multiplex PCR; TCRdb lists only in-frame clones, some missing. Counted here are more than 95,000 clones, 70% to 75% occurring once; the ten biggest clones make up 6%. The specimen was peripheral blood. The receptors come from a man older than 75 with COVID-19, enrolled during active disease.

This chain uses TRBV5-1 with TRBJ2-7; a weak D match, TRBD2 (7 bases). This CDR3 is built from 14 residues. Germline values: CDR1 SGHRS, CDR2 YFSETQ. Trimming removed 8 bases at V and 5 bases at J, with 20 bases between. CDR3: CASRPGGAFHEQYF. Here the CDR3 DNA reads TGCGCCAGTCGGCCGGGGGGCGCCTTCCACGAGCAGTACTTC.

This rearrangement joins TRBV6-4 to TRBJ2-7; 9 bases line up with TRBD1. This CDR3 region has 13 residues. Germline-derived CDR1 and CDR2 are MRHNA and SNTAGT. V trimming: 4 bases; J trimming: 4 bases; junction bases outside the gene matches: 2. The CDR3 coding sequence is TGTGCCAGCAGTGCAGGGACAGGGTACGAGCAGTACTTC. Its protein product is CASSAGTGYEQYF.

This clone is a singleton in its sample. The genes are TRBV6-5 and TRBJ2-1; weak D call: TRBD2 (5 bases). The CDR3 loop spans 16 amino acids. The ends were cut back, 0 bases at V and 8 bases at J, with 17 bases in the middle. Germline V CDR1 and CDR2: MNHEY, SVGAGI. CDR3 in DNA: TGTGCCAGCAGTTACTCGCGCGGGCCCCCTTTGGATGAGCAGTTCTTC. It encodes CASSYSRGPPLDEQFF.

This clone was observed a handful of times. This rearrangement joins TRBV27 to TRBJ2-3; TRBD2 aligns across 7 bases. CDR1 MNHEY and CDR2 SMNVEV come from the germline V gene (reference sequence). This CDR3 has 13 residues. Losses at the gene ends were 7 bases for V and 6 bases for J; bases not matched to a gene: 7. In DNA form, the CDR3 reads TGTGCCAGCACTATAGGGGAGGGCGATACGCAGTATTTT. Protein sequence: CASTIGEGDTQYF.

The genes are TRBV9 and TRBJ1-2, with 8 bases lining up with TRBD1. There are 15 residues in the CDR3. The V and J ends lost 4 bases and 2 bases, in that order; junction bases with no gene match: 7. Per germline, CDR1 SGDLS and CDR2 YYNGEE. The CDR3 region is CASSLGDRPNYGYTF. In DNA, the CDR3 is TGTGCCAGCAGCTTAGGGGACAGGCCGAACTATGGCTACACCTTC. Variable domain in full (rest from reference TRBV9 and TRBJ1-2): DSGVTQTPKHLITATGQRVTLRCSPRSGDLSVYWYQQSLDQGLQFLIQYYNGEERAKGNILERFSAQQFPDLHSELNLSSLELGDSALYFCASSLGDRPNYGYTFGSGTRLTVV.

This CDR3 is CASSNLDRGSYEQYF. In DNA form, the CDR3 reads TGTGCCAGCAGCAACCTAGACAGGGGTTCTTACGAGCAGTACTTC. The chain links TRBV6-5 to TRBJ2-7, with TRBD1 matching over 8 bases. The trim removed 6 bases at V and 4 bases at J, leaving 11 bases unmatched. The CDR3 loop spans 15 amino acids. The V gene's germline CDR1 is MNHEY and CDR2 SVGAGI.

The chain links TRBV2 to TRBJ2-3; perhaps TRBD1 as D (5 bases). V gave up 4 bases and J gave up 4 bases, with 12 bases separating them. Germline loops: CDR1 SNHLY, CDR2 FYNNEI. The CDR3 consists of 14 residues. CDR3 region: CASSVVREADTQYF. As DNA, the CDR3 is TGTGCCAGCAGTGTCGTCAGGGAAGCAGATACGCAGTATTTT.

This clone was counted a few times. The J gene is TRBJ1-5, the V gene TRBV11-2; D is possibly TRBD1 (6 bases). The CDR3 loop spans 17 amino acids. V lost 0 bases to trimming and J lost 6 bases, with 18 bases between them. From germline, CDR1 is SGHAT and CDR2 FQNNGV. In DNA, the CDR3 is TGTGCCAGCAGCTTAGATGGTACAGGGTTTTCCACTCAGCCCCAGCATTTT. It specifies CASSLDGTGFSTQPQHF.

J is TRBJ1-5 and V is TRBV11-2; a weak D match, TRBD1 (6 bases). Germline CDR1 and CDR2: SGHAT and FQNNGV. V was trimmed by 4 bases and J by 1 base, leaving 11 bases between them. The CDR3 covers 15 residues. CDR3: CASSSGAGSNQPQHF. In DNA, the CDR3 is TGTGCCAGCAGCTCAGGGGCAGGGAGCAATCAGCCCCAGCATTTT.

V usage is TRBV13 and J usage is TRBJ1-1; perhaps TRBD1 as D (6 bases). The CDR3 runs to 12 residues. The germline V gene has CDR1 PRHDT and CDR2 FYEKMQ (reference sequence). The ends were cut back, 0 bases at V and 8 bases at J, with 7 bases in the middle. CDR3 DNA sequence: TGTGCCAGCAGCTTAGGGGACAGCGAAGCTTTCTTT. Its protein product is CASSLGDSEAFF.

This clone was picked up one time. V usage is TRBV28 and J usage is TRBJ1-1; D ambiguous. V was shortened by 7 bases and J by 8 bases, with 17 bases between the two germline ends. The CDR3 is 13 residues long. The germline CDR1 and CDR2 sequences are MDHEN and SYDVKM. CDR3 nucleotide sequence: TGTGCCAGCACAACCGGGTTAGGGAGAGAAGCTTTCTTT. This codes for CASTTGLGREAFF.

The CDR3 here is CATSDSNQPQHF. Written as DNA, the CDR3 is TGTGCCACCAGTGATTCAAATCAGCCCCAGCATTTT. The chain links TRBV24-1 to TRBJ1-5; D unclear. Germline CDR1 is KGHDR and CDR2 is SFDVKD. Deletions cut 2 bases from V and 4 bases from J, with 2 bases between. There are 12 residues in the CDR3.

The rearrangement links TRBV5-4 to TRBJ2-5; tentative D call: TRBD2 (6 bases). Germline CDR1 and CDR2: SGHNT and YYREEE (reference sequence). CDR3 size: 14 residues. Trimming left V 4 bases short and J 5 bases short, with 15 bases between. The CDR3 protein is CASSPGGGEETQYF. The CDR3 DNA follows: TGTGCCAGCAGCCCCGGGGGTGGGGAGGAGACCCAGTACTTC. Based on the CDR3 plus reference TRBV5-4 and TRBJ2-5, the full variable domain is ETGVTQSPTHLIKTRGQQVTLRCSSQSGHNTVSWYQQALGQGPQFIFQYYREEENGRGNFPPRFSGLQFPNYSSELNVNALELDDSALYLCASSPGGGEETQYFGPGTRLLVL.

This chain connects TRBV19 to TRBJ2-1; 9 nucleotides align to TRBD2. Trimming removed 5 bases from V and 10 bases from J; junction bases left unmatched: 12. This CDR3 comprises 15 residues. The germline CDR1 and CDR2 sequences are LNHDA and SQIVND (reference sequence). This chain's CDR3 is CASSEMLAGNREQFF. The CDR3 nucleotides read TGTGCCAGTAGTGAAATGCTAGCGGGGAACCGCGAGCAGTTCTTC.

The chain employs TRBV11-3 and TRBJ2-7, with 8 bases that match TRBD1. The CDR3 extends over 13 amino acids. Per the germline V gene, CDR1 is SGHNT and CDR2 is YENEEA. V gave up 5 bases and J gave up 6 bases; unmatched junction bases: 6. CDR3 DNA sequence: TGTGCCAGCAGCAAGGACAGGGTGTCCGAGCAGTACTTC. This translates into CASSKDRVSEQYF.

V and J are TRBV4-1 and TRBJ1-2; perhaps TRBD1 as D (6 bases). Germline CDR1 and CDR2: MGHRA and YSYEKL. The CDR3 length is 14 residues. The V gene lost 5 bases and the J gene lost 4 bases, with 14 bases spanning the gap. The CDR3 here is CASSSGGQVYGYTF. CDR3 bases: TGCGCCAGCAGCAGCGGGGGCCAGGTCTATGGCTACACCTTC.